This is a list of T cell receptor beta chains from one sample in a study of cytomegalovirus exposure and HLA in healthy donors. Generated by immunoSEQ multiplex PCR, the TCRdb table keeps only in-frame clones and is missing some. The sample carries roughly 260,000 clones, around 89% recorded once. Sequencing was carried out using PBMCs. The source of these receptors is a woman aged 18 to 35 in good health and CMV-seronegative. Both conserved end residues are part of each CDR3. A D gene is named only where the DNA matches it firmly. Only some rows state a clone size, as once, few, many or a class for expanded clones.

-	14	-	TRBJ1-1	TRBV6-1	TGTGCCAGCAGGGGGGGAAACACGAACACTGAAGCTTTCTTT	CASRGGNTNTEAFF
TRBD1	13	-	TRBJ1-2	TRBV5-1	TGCGCCAGCAGCTTGGTAGGGACAGATGGCTACACCTTC	CASSLVGTDGYTF
-	16	-	TRBJ2-2	TRBV15	TGTGCCACCGAAGTTGGCAGGTCTATGAACACCGGGGAGCTGTTTTTT	CATEVGRSMNTGELFF
-	16	-	TRBJ2-2	TRBV6-6	TGTGCCAGCAGTTACTCGATCTTGGAGATAACCGGGGAGCTGTTTTTT	CASSYSILEITGELFF
TRBD2	16	-	TRBJ2-5	TRBV6-5	TGTGCCAGCAGTTACTTACTAGCGGGGGGGCCTGGGACCCAGTACTTC	CASSYLLAGGPGTQYF
-	15	once	TRBJ1-6	TRBV30	TGTGCCTGGAGTGTACGAACAGCCTATAATTCACCCCTCCACTTT	CAWSVRTAYNSPLHF
-	15	few	TRBJ1-6	TRBV19	TGTGCCAGTTCACGACAGGTCTCCTATAATTCACCCCTCCACTTT	CASSRQVSYNSPLHF
-	12	-	TRBJ1-2	TRBV6-5	TGTGCCAGCTATTTTGGACAGTTCGGCTACACCTTC	CASYFGQFGYTF
-	14	-	TRBJ2-3	TRBV7-6	TGTGCCAGCAGCTTTTCCATACAGGCAGATACGCAGTATTTT	CASSFSIQADTQYF
TRBD1	15	-	TRBJ2-2	TRBV5-1	TGCGCCAGCAGCTTGGGACAGGGGGACACCGGGGAGCTGTTTTTT	CASSLGQGDTGELFF
-	17	few	TRBJ1-1	TRBV5-8	TGTGCCAGCAGCTTGGTAGTATCTGCCGAGATGAACACTGAAGCTTTCTTT	CASSLVVSAEMNTEAFF
TRBD1	12	-	TRBJ1-1	TRBV5-8	TGTGCCAGCAGTCAGGACAGGGGGGTAGCTTTCTTT	CASSQDRGVAFF
TRBD1	16	-	TRBJ2-1	TRBV15	TGTGCCACCAGCAGAGAAGTCCGGGACAGGAACAATGAGCAGTTCTTC	CATSREVRDRNNEQFF
TRBD2	13	-	TRBJ2-5	TRBV5-4	TGTGCCAGCACCGGACTAGCGGGGGAGACCCAGTACTTC	CASTGLAGETQYF
TRBD2	15	-	TRBJ2-7	TRBV5-5	TGTGCCAGCAGCTTGGTAGCCAGCGGGAGCTACGAGCAGTACTTC	CASSLVASGSYEQYF
-	14	-	TRBJ2-5	TRBV5-1	TGCGCCAGCAGCCCTGGTGGGACTCAAGAGACCCAGTACTTC	CASSPGGTQETQYF
-	14	-	TRBJ2-3	TRBV7-7	TGTGCTAGCAGCTCAGGGGCAGGCACAGATACGCAGTATTTT	CASSSGAGTDTQYF
TRBD1	16	-	TRBJ1-2	TRBV5-1	TGCGCCAGCAGCTTGGAGGGGACAGAAGCTAACTATGGCTACACCTTC	CASSLEGTEANYGYTF
-	14	-	TRBJ1-5	TRBV28	TGTGCCAGCAGACCTGGGGGCCCGTATCAGCCCCAGCATTTT	CASRPGGPYQPQHF
-	14	-	TRBJ1-1	TRBV10-3	TGTGCCATCAGTGAGTCGCTGAGGGAGACTGAAGCTTTCTTT	CAISESLRETEAFF
-	15	-	TRBJ2-2	TRBV11-2	TGTGCCAGCAGCTTGAGTGCAGGGAACACCGGGGAGCTGTTTTTT	CASSLSAGNTGELFF
-	13	-	TRBJ1-3	TRBV19	TGTGCCAGTAGTATATCTTCTGGAAACACCATATATTTT	CASSISSGNTIYF
-	16	-	TRBJ2-7	TRBV7-9	TGTGCCAGCAGCCCAAGAGGGCAGCTACACTCCTACGAGCAGTACTTC	CASSPRGQLHSYEQYF
TRBD1	12	-	TRBJ1-1	TRBV28	TGTGCCACAAGGACAGGGAGGACTGAAGCTTTCTTT	CATRTGRTEAFF
-	15	-	TRBJ1-2	TRBV10-3	TGTGCCATCAGTGAGACTGGACAGAGCCACTATGGCTACACCTTC	CAISETGQSHYGYTF
-	17	-	TRBJ1-5	TRBV7-9	TGTGCCAGCAGCTTGGACCCAAGCCGGGACATCGGTCAGCCCCAGCATTTT	CASSLDPSRDIGQPQHF
-	15	-	TRBJ2-3	TRBV7-9	TGTGCCAGCAGCTTTCTTGACGGGAGCCTTGATACGCAGTATTTT	CASSFLDGSLDTQYF
-	14	-	TRBJ2-3	TRBV30	TGTGCCTGGAGTGGTAGCCGCTACACAGATACGCAGTATTTT	CAWSGSRYTDTQYF
TRBD1	17	-	TRBJ2-3	TRBV19	TGTGCCAGTAGCACAGGGGGAGGACTACGAGGGAGAGATACGCAGTATTTT	CASSTGGGLRGRDTQYF
TRBD1	14	-	TRBJ1-5	TRBV7-2	TGTGCCAGCAGCTCGGACAGGGGTTTTCAGCCCCAGCATTTT	CASSSDRGFQPQHF
-	14	few	TRBJ2-2	TRBV4-1	TGCGCCAGCAGCCAAGATCGGGTGACCGGGGAGCTGTTTTTT	CASSQDRVTGELFF
-	15	-	TRBJ2-1	TRBV5-1	TGCGCCAGCAGCTTTGACAGGATCCTCTACAATGAGCAGTTCTTC	CASSFDRILYNEQFF
TRBD1	13	-	TRBJ1-2	TRBV6-4	TGTGCCAGCAGTGACGGACAGGGCTATGGCTACACCTTC	CASSDGQGYGYTF
TRBD2	16	-	TRBJ2-1	TRBV9	TGTGCCAGCAGCGTATTAGGGAGCGGAGGAGCGGGGGAGCAGTTCTTC	CASSVLGSGGAGEQFF
-	15	-	TRBJ1-2	TRBV4-3	TGCGCCAGCAGCCAAGAGGGTCTGCGGCGTGATGGCTACACCTTC	CASSQEGLRRDGYTF
TRBD2	15	-	TRBJ2-1	TRBV10-3	TGTGCCATCAGTGAAGGTACTAGCGGGGGCAATGAGCAGTTCTTC	CAISEGTSGGNEQFF
-	14	-	TRBJ1-1	TRBV28	TGTGCCAGCAGTTTACGTGGGGCCAACACTGAAGCTTTCTTT	CASSLRGANTEAFF
-	17	-	TRBJ2-1	TRBV4-3	TGCGCCAGCAGCCAAGAAACGGGGGAGTCTATCTACAATGAGCAGTTCTTC	CASSQETGESIYNEQFF
-	14	few	TRBJ1-1	TRBV19	TGTGCCAGTAGTGGGCGGACAGTGAACACTGAAGCTTTCTTT	CASSGRTVNTEAFF
-	15	-	TRBJ2-2	TRBV11-2	TGTGCCAGCAGCTCGGGAGTTAGGAACACCGGGGAGCTGTTTTTT	CASSSGVRNTGELFF
TRBD1	17	-	TRBJ1-3	TRBV7-3	TGTGCCAGCAGCTTACTGGGACAGGGGGTACTTGGAAACACCATATATTTT	CASSLLGQGVLGNTIYF
-	18	-	TRBJ1-6	TRBV6-1	TGTGCCAGCAGTGAGGTATTTTGGGCGGGGGCCGATAATTCACCCCTCCACTTT	CASSEVFWAGADNSPLHF
TRBD2	21	-	TRBJ2-1	TRBV7-8	TGTGCCAGCAGCTTAGAGCCACAGGGACTAGCGGGGGGGCCTGCCTACAATGAGCAGTTCTTC	CASSLEPQGLAGGPAYNEQFF
TRBD2	16	-	TRBJ2-1	TRBV10-2	TGCGCCAGCAGTGAGTCTGGCCTAGCGGGGGCCAATGAGCAGTTCTTC	CASSESGLAGANEQFF
-	17	once	TRBJ1-1	TRBV4-1	TGCGCCAGCAGCCAAGTGAGACGGGAAGGAGTGAACACTGAAGCTTTCTTT	CASSQVRREGVNTEAFF
-	16	-	TRBJ1-5	TRBV30	TGTGCCTGGAGGCAACAGGGTTACGATAGCAATCAGCCCCAGCATTTT	CAWRQQGYDSNQPQHF
TRBD1	14	-	TRBJ1-4	TRBV9	TGTGCCAGCAGCGTAGGACAGGGAGGCGAAAAACTGTTTTTT	CASSVGQGGEKLFF
TRBD1	15	-	TRBJ2-2	TRBV9	TGTGCCAGCAGCGCAACAGGGGGGTCCACCGGGGAGCTGTTTTTT	CASSATGGSTGELFF
-	15	-	TRBJ2-2	TRBV4-3	TGCGCCAGCAGCCAACAGGAATTTCCCACCGGGGAGCTGTTTTTT	CASSQQEFPTGELFF
TRBD1	14	-	TRBJ1-2	TRBV7-9	TGTGCCAGCAGCTCGACAGGGTATATGCATGGCTACACCTTC	CASSSTGYMHGYTF
-	18	once	TRBJ1-3	TRBV28	TGTGCCAGCAGTCACCGGGGGTACCGTCGATACTCTGGAAACACCATATATTTT	CASSHRGYRRYSGNTIYF
TRBD1	16	-	TRBJ2-2	TRBV7-9	TGTGCCAGCAGCTTAGGGGCAGGGGGAGACACCGGGGAGCTGTTTTTT	CASSLGAGGDTGELFF